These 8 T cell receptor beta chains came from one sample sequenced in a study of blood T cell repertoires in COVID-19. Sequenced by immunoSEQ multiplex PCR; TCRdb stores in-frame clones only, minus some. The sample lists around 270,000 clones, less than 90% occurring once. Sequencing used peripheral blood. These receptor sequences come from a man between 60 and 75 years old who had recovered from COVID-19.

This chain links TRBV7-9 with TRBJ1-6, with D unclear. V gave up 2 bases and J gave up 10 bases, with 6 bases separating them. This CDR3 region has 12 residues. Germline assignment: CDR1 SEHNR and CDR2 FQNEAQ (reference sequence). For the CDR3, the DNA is TGTGCCAGCAGCTTATTGGAGTCACCCCTCCACTTT. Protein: CASSLLESPLHF.

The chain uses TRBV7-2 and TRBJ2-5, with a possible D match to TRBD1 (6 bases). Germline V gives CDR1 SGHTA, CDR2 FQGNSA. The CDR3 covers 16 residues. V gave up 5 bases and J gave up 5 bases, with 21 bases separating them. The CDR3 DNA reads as TGTGCCAGCAGCGGGGATGTTGGGGGCTGGGGGGAGACCCAGTACTTC. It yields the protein CASSGDVGGWGETQYF.

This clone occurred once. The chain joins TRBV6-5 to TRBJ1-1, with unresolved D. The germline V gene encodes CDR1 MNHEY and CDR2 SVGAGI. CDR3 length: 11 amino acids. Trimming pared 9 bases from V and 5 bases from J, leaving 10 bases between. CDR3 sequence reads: CASSRRTEAFF. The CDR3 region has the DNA TGTGCCAGTTCTAGGCGAACTGAAGCTTTCTTT.

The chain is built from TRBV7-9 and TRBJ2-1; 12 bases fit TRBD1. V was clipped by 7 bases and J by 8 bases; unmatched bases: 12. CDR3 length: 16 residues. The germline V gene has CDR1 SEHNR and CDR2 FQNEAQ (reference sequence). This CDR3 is CASTWDRGLAYDEQFF. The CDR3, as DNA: TGTGCCAGCACATGGGACAGGGGGCTAGCGTATGATGAGCAGTTCTTC.

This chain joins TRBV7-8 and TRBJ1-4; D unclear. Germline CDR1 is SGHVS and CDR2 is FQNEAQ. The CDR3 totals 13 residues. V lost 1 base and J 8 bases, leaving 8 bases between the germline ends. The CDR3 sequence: CASSLDEVEKLFF. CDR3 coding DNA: TGTGCCAGCAGCTTAGACGAGGTGGAAAAACTGTTTTTT.

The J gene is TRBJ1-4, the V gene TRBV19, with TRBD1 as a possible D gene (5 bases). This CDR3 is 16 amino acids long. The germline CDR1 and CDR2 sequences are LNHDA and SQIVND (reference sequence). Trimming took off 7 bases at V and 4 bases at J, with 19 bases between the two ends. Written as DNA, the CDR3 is TGTGCCAGTAATCTCGGGAGGGGCACCCGTAATGAAAAACTGTTTTTT. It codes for CASNLGRGTRNEKLFF.

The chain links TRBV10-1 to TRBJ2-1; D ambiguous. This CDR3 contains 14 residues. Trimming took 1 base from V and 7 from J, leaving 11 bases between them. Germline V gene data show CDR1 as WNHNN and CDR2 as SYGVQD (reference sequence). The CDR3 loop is CASSEYNGENEQFF. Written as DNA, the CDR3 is TGCGCCAGCAGTGAGTACAACGGAGAGAATGAGCAGTTCTTC.

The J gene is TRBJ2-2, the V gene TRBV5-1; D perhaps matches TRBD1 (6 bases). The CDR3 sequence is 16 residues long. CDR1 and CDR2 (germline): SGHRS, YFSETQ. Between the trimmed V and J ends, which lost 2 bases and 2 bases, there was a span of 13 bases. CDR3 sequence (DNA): TGCGCCAGCAGCTTAAAAAGGACAGTTAACACCGGGGAGCTGTTTTTT. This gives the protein CASSLKRTVNTGELFF.